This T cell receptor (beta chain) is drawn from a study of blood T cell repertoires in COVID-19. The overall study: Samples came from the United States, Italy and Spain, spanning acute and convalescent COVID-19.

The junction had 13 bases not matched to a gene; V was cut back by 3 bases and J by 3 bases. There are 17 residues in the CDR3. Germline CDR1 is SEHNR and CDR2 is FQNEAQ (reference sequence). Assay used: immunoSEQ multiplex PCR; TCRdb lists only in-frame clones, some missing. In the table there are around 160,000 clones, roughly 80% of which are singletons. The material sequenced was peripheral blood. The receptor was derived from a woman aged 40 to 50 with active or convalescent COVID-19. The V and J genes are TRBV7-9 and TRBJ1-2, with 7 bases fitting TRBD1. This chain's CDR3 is CASSFPRGQSPYYGYTF. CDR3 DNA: TGTGCCAGCAGCTTCCCCCGGGGACAGAGTCCGTACTATGGCTACACCTTC.